This T cell receptor beta chain emerged from a study of PD-L1 blockade in urothelial cancer. Noted time point: pretreatment peripheral blood. The germline gives CDR1 SQVTM, CDR2 ANQGSEA. CDR3 length: 13 residues. Trimming at V came to 7 bases and at J to 5 bases, leaving 9 bases not matched to a gene. Sequenced by immunoSEQ multiplex PCR; TCRdb stores in-frame clones only, minus some. The profile shows some 53,000 clones, roughly four fifths of them singletons. The material was PBMCs, obtained around atezolizumab (anti-PD-L1) treatment. The chain uses TRBV29-1 and TRBJ2-7, with 9 bases aligning to TRBD2. The receptor's source is a man in his 70s with urothelial cancer. The CDR3: CSGTGTSSHEQYF. The CDR3 nucleotides read TGCAGCGGTACCGGGACTAGCAGCCACGAGCAGTACTTC.